Below, one T cell receptor (beta chain) is given with its context. Its antigen is unknown. No quality values exist for individual bases; no much larger clone is one base distant. The data are from a study of long-term antiretroviral therapy in people with HIV (dated by TCRdb to about 2022). As for the study more broadly: The earliest samples were collected roughly a decade before the 2015 WHO recommendation for immediate ART, at a time when ART was usually postponed until CD4 counts fell. A retrospective serial study tested whether ART initiation and durable HIV suppression were associated with changes in peripheral blood TRB repertoire composition and diversity. The cohort contributed over 150 cryopreserved PBMC samples from 30 adults with confirmed HIV infection, collected serially over a mean of approximately six years (range 1-12). Among the approximately 30 participants with HIV, about a dozen were female. Test extractions of a monoclonal T-cell line alongside about 30 polyclonal samples showed no cross-contamination during QIAcube processing.

The immunoSEQ hsTCRB v3.0 assay was used at survey level resolution to sequence the TRB variable region. The targeted TRB sequencing depth was about 40,000-55,000 T-cell genomes per sample. Pooled TRB libraries were sequenced on an Illumina MiSeq with a v3 150-cycle kit. As for the authors' bioinformatics: Analysis of repertoires was carried out in R inside a reproducible Nextflow workflow spanning QC, data transformation and analysis. LymphoSeq2, an R package for exploring AIRR-Seq data, was used to implement custom analyses. Four samples that yielded fewer than 5000 total TRB sequences were excluded, so that some 190 HIV repertoires were analyzed. Among the 170 to 200 HIV repertoires that were kept, roughly 58 were collected before ART initiation and more than 120 were collected after ART initiation. Each repertoire was downsampled to 5000 TRB nucleotide sequences, and summary statistics were averaged across 100 downsampling iterations. Only TRB sequences with CDR3 regions of at least seven amino acids were retained for analysis. A Shannon entropy-derived clonality score and the Gini coefficient were used to measure diversity. Repertoire networks linked the top 5000 CDR3 amino acid sequences whenever two sequences differed by an edit distance of one. Antigen specificity groups and MHC restriction were predicted for TRB CDR3 amino acid sequences with GLIPH2. To flag known associations with CMV, EBV, HIV or tissue antigens, CDR3 amino acid sequences were compared against VDJdb and McPAS-TCR. Pre-ART, post-ART and control groups were compared with Wilcoxon signed-rank tests and Holm-Bonferroni correction. TCRdb stores this immuneACCESS table with in-frame sequences only. Part of the clones is absent; in the studies checked, under half of the shortfall reflects unresolved V genes, and no reason is known for the rest. V, J and clone size are those of that table, while D and trimming were read from the DNA. The sample table records tens of thousands of clones; 70% to 90% of these occur just once. 3% to 4.5% of the sample is held by the ten biggest clonotypes.

Participants were included only if at least one PBMC sample before ART initiation and at least two post-ART samples were available. All participants with HIV were treated in the United States of America. Cryopreserved samples of about 0.95-11 million PBMC were thawed and washed before DNA extraction. At the time of the earliest PBMC sample for each participant with HIV, ages ranged from about 23 to 60 years. Each participant contributed PBMC samples from 1-4 timepoints before ART initiation and 2-8 timepoints after ART initiation, with a median of 7 samples. Serial HIV viral load, CD4+ T-cell count, ART history and demographic data were obtained for every participant. Using a Qiagen kit on a QIAcube, genomic DNA was extracted from unsorted PBMC, with samples processed in batches of 12. Paper-wide results and their limitations: ART initiation was associated with a significant increase in TRB diversity, but diversity stayed significantly below transplant donor controls even after long-term ART. Expanded TRB clones identified before ART initiation dominated the repertoire across all time points, though the dominance fluctuated and decreased in many PLHIV after ART. The samples span the years 2004 to 2017, and the ART regimens used at that time may not be as effective as current regimens. Because pre-ART samples had limited cell numbers, unsorted PBMC were profiled rather than sorted CD4+ and CD8+ T cells. No data were available on ART adherence, viral resistance or therapy changes, limiting inferences about post-ART repertoire changes. Limited PBMC availability meant only the TCR beta chain was sequenced, without alpha chain pairing. Narrower CDR3 length ranges were observed in HIV repertoires than in controls, and an antigen-experienced repertoire with only a slight naive shift after ART was suggested by the network structure.

The CDR3 runs 14 amino acids, cysteine and phenylalanine included. The DNA shown is the 42-base CDR3, in frame from base 1. Compared with germline, V lacks 6 bases and J lacks 5 bases; bases without a gene match: 7. The germline V gene yields SGHDT for CDR1 and YYEEEE for CDR2. The chain couples TRBV5-6 to TRBJ1-1, with 10 middle bases fitting TRBD1. Sequences were derived from unsorted PBMCs, sampled 0.8 years before starting antiretroviral therapy. This clonotype originated in a man aged 18 to 30 with HIV. The nucleotide sequence reads as follows: TGTGCCAGCACCCGTGACAGGGGGCGTACTGAAGCTTTCTTT. It codes for CASTRDRGRTEAFF.